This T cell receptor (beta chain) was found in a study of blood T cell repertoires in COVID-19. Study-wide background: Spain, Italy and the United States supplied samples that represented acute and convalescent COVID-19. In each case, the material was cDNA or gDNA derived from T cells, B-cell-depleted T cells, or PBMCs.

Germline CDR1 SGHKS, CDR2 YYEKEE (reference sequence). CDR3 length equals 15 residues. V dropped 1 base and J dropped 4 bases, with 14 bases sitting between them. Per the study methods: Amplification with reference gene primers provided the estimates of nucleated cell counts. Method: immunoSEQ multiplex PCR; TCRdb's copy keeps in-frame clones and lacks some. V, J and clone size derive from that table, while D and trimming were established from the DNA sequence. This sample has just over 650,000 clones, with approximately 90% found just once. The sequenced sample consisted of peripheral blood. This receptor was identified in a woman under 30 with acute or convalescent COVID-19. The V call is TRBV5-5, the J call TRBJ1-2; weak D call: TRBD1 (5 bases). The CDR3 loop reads CASSLIRDSVYGYTF. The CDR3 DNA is TGTGCCAGCAGCTTGATCCGAGACAGCGTCTATGGCTACACCTTC.